These T cell receptor beta chains were read from a single sample in a study of CD8 T cells in Susac syndrome. TCRdb called the immunoSEQ multiplex PCR reads again in MiXCR, with one record for every CDR3 protein. Of 150,000 to 200,000 distinct CDR3 sequences detected, 90% to 95% appear once; the ten largest clones hold over 0.12%. Source material: CD4+ T cells from PBMCs. The receptor source for this set is a human donor in good health. Both conserved end residues are part of each CDR3. The D gene is left open where the match is weak. The listing skips clone size in some rows; elsewhere it reads once, few, many or a size class.

d_call,clone_size,j_call,v_call,cdr3_aa,cdr3_nt
NA,NA,TRBJ1-1,TRBV29-1,CSVGGDGTEAFF,TGCAGCGTCGGGGGGGATGGCACTGAAGCTTTCTTT
NA,NA,TRBJ2-1,TRBV7-2,CASSLGTSYSYNEQFF,TGTGCCAGCAGCTTAGGGACCTCTTACTCCTACAATGAGCAGTTCTTC
NA,NA,TRBJ1-2,TRBV7-9,CASSSEGRVRYGYTF,TGTGCCAGCAGCTCGGAGGGCAGGGTCCGCTATGGCTACACCTTC
NA,NA,TRBJ2-1,TRBV29-1,CSVSRALSYNEQFF,TGCAGCGTGAGCAGGGCCCTTTCCTACAATGAGCAGTTCTTC
NA,NA,TRBJ2-1,TRBV28,CASSIPIGAYNEQFF,TGTGCCAGCAGTATACCCATAGGGGCCTACAATGAGCAGTTCTTC
NA,NA,TRBJ1-5,TRBV3-1,CASSQDLTQPQHF,TGTGCCAGCAGCCAAGATCTGACGCAGCCCCAGCATTTT
NA,NA,TRBJ1-1,TRBV7-2,CASSFSTEAFF,TGTGCCAGCAGCTTTAGCACTGAAGCTTTCTTT
TRBD1,NA,TRBJ1-1,TRBV12-3/TRBV12-4,CASSLAGGSEAFF,TGTGCCAGCAGTCTGGCAGGGGGGTCAGAAGCTTTCTTT
NA,NA,TRBJ2-5,TRBV24-1,CATGESQETQYF,TGTGCCACAGGGGAGAGCCAAGAGACCCAGTACTTC
NA,NA,TRBJ1-2,TRBV15,CATRGHGYTF,TGTGCCACTCGGGGGCATGGCTACACCTTC
NA,NA,TRBJ1-6,TRBV4-3,CASSQAFFYNSPLHF,TGCGCCAGCAGCCAAGCATTCTTCTATAATTCACCCCTCCACTTT
NA,NA,TRBJ1-2,TRBV25-1,CASSESSPGYGYTF,TGTGCCAGCAGTGAAAGCTCGCCGGGCTATGGCTACACCTTC
NA,NA,TRBJ1-6,TRBV7-8,CASSLDKVYNSPLHF,TGTGCCAGCAGCTTAGACAAGGTCTATAATTCACCCCTCCACTTT
NA,NA,TRBJ2-2,TRBV4-2,CASSTGGTVDTGELFF,TGTGCCAGCAGTACCGGAGGGACGGTTGACACCGGGGAGCTGTTTTTT
TRBD1,NA,TRBJ1-5,TRBV20-1,CSASGGGDQPQHF,TGCAGTGCTAGTGGAGGGGGCGACCAGCCCCAGCATTTT
NA,NA,TRBJ2-1,TRBV12-3/TRBV12-4,CAARIRGADEQFF,TGTGCCGCACGGATCCGGGGGGCCGATGAGCAGTTCTTC
NA,once,TRBJ2-7,TRBV2,CASSATFEQYF,TGTGCCAGCAGTGCGACGTTCGAGCAGTACTTC
TRBD2,NA,TRBJ2-5,TRBV5-1,CASSEGLAGASETQYF,TGCGCCAGCAGCGAGGGACTAGCGGGGGCGTCAGAGACCCAGTACTTC
NA,NA,TRBJ2-7,TRBV19,CASSIGEAYEQYF,TGTGCCAGCAGTATTGGGGAAGCCTACGAGCAGTACTTC
NA,NA,TRBJ2-3,TRBV7-2,CASRAPSADTQYF,TGTGCCAGCAGGGCCCCGAGCGCAGATACGCAGTATTTT
TRBD2,NA,TRBJ2-3,TRBV6-2/TRBV6-3,CASSYPAGDTDTQYF,TGTGCCAGCAGTTACCCAGCGGGGGACACAGATACGCAGTATTTT
NA,NA,TRBJ1-1,TRBV20-1,CSAKGPTEAFF,TGCAGTGCCAAGGGCCCCACTGAAGCTTTCTTT
NA,NA,TRBJ2-5,TRBV5-1,CASSLSGLGGQETQYF,TGCGCCAGCAGCTTGAGTGGGCTTGGGGGACAAGAGACCCAGTACTTC
NA,NA,TRBJ1-5,TRBV23-1,CASRKGSMVNQPQHF,TGCGCCAGCAGAAAGGGATCAATGGTTAATCAGCCCCAGCATTTT
NA,NA,TRBJ1-6,TRBV3-1,CASSPTGSSPLHF,TGTGCCAGCAGCCCGACAGGCTCTTCACCCCTCCACTTT
NA,NA,TRBJ2-5,TRBV5-1,CASSREKAGQETQYF,TGCGCCAGCAGCAGGGAAAAGGCCGGGCAAGAGACCCAGTACTTC
NA,NA,TRBJ2-1,TRBV12-3/TRBV12-4,CASSLGGANEQFF,TGTGCCAGCAGTTTAGGAGGGGCCAATGAGCAGTTCTTC
TRBD2,NA,TRBJ2-1,TRBV9,CASSEQERGANNEQFF,TGTGCCAGCAGCGAGCAAGAGCGGGGGGCAAACAATGAGCAGTTCTTC
TRBD1,NA,TRBJ2-1,TRBV24-1,CATSDPRQGSYNEQFF,TGTGCCACCAGTGATCCAAGACAGGGGTCCTACAATGAGCAGTTCTTC
TRBD2,NA,TRBJ2-1,TRBV14,CASSQASGGAGEQFF,TGTGCCAGCAGCCAAGCGAGCGGGGGGGCAGGTGAGCAGTTCTTC
NA,NA,TRBJ2-1,TRBV3-1,CASSQVGPYNEQFF,TGTGCCAGCAGCCAAGTTGGGCCCTACAATGAGCAGTTCTTC
TRBD1,NA,TRBJ2-5,TRBV9,CASSGRRGGAETQYF,TGTGCCAGCAGCGGCCGAAGAGGGGGCGCGGAGACCCAGTACTTC
NA,NA,TRBJ2-5,TRBV5-1,CASSLEGRQETQYF,TGCGCCAGCAGCTTGGAGGGGAGGCAAGAGACCCAGTACTTC
TRBD2,NA,TRBJ2-3,TRBV5-1,CASSLALAGGQDTQYF,TGCGCCAGCAGCTTGGCACTAGCGGGGGGGCAGGATACGCAGTATTTT
NA,NA,TRBJ1-1,TRBV30,CACPGSGMPFF,TGTGCCTGTCCAGGCTCAGGGATGCCTTTCTTT
TRBD1,NA,TRBJ2-3,TRBV20-1,CSARDRQGGTDTQYF,TGCAGTGCTAGAGACAGACAGGGAGGCACAGATACGCAGTATTTT
TRBD1,NA,TRBJ1-2,TRBV7-9,CANRLFGQGPGYTF,TGTGCCAACCGTCTATTTGGACAGGGACCCGGCTACACCTTC
NA,NA,TRBJ1-3,TRBV6-2/TRBV6-3,CASSSQSGTGNTIYF,TGTGCCAGCAGTTCCCAAAGTGGGACCGGAAACACCATATATTTT
TRBD2,NA,TRBJ2-3,TRBV4-3,CASSQDSQRGESTDTQYF,TGCGCCAGCAGCCAAGATAGCCAGCGGGGGGAATCCACAGATACGCAGTATTTT
NA,NA,TRBJ2-6,TRBV12-3/TRBV12-4,CASSFAGLGANVLTF,TGTGCCAGCAGTTTCGCAGGGCTTGGGGCCAACGTCCTGACTTTC
TRBD1,once,TRBJ1-6,TRBV20-1,CSAWTGGSPLHF,TGCAGTGCTTGGACAGGGGGCTCACCCCTCCACTTT
NA,NA,TRBJ1-1,TRBV27,CASSPRRTMNTEAFF,TGTGCCAGCAGTCCTAGACGGACAATGAACACTGAAGCTTTCTTT
NA,NA,TRBJ1-6,TRBV3-1,CASTETRGVNSPLHF,TGTGCCAGCACGGAAACGCGGGGGGTTAATTCACCCCTCCACTTT
NA,NA,TRBJ2-5,TRBV4-3,CASSLGLRQGGETQYF,TGCGCCAGCAGCCTGGGCCTGCGGCAGGGCGGAGAGACCCAGTACTTC
TRBD1,NA,TRBJ2-5,TRBV24-1,CATSDAVTGNMETQYF,TGTGCCACCAGTGACGCCGTGACAGGGAATATGGAGACCCAGTACTTC
NA,NA,TRBJ2-7,TRBV7-2,CASSHPTGEQYF,TGTGCCAGCAGCCACCCGACAGGAGAGCAGTACTTC
NA,NA,TRBJ2-5,TRBV6-6,CASRSTGETQYF,TGTGCCAGCAGATCGACAGGAGAGACCCAGTACTTC
NA,NA,TRBJ1-2,TRBV20-1,CSARHLLGSRYGYTF,TGCAGTGCTAGGCACTTGTTAGGGTCGAGGTATGGCTACACCTTC
TRBD1,NA,TRBJ1-1,TRBV12-3/TRBV12-4,CASSPPGQGNTEAFF,TGTGCCAGCAGTCCACCCGGACAGGGGAACACTGAAGCTTTCTTT
TRBD1,NA,TRBJ2-2,TRBV23-1,CASSHRTGTTTGELFF,TGCGCCAGCAGTCATCGGACAGGGACGACCACCGGGGAGCTGTTTTTT
NA,NA,TRBJ1-4,TRBV3-1,CASSRRSGGEKLFF,TGTGCCAGCAGCCGAAGATCGGGCGGGGAAAAACTGTTTTTT
NA,NA,TRBJ2-1,TRBV30,CAWETYNEQFF,TGTGCCTGGGAGACCTACAATGAGCAGTTCTTC
NA,NA,TRBJ2-1,TRBV18,CASSPGSGQYNEQFF,TGTGCCAGCTCACCAGGGTCAGGGCAGTACAATGAGCAGTTCTTC
TRBD1,NA,TRBJ2-3,TRBV5-1,CASSFGQEGTDTQYF,TGCGCCAGCAGCTTTGGACAGGAGGGCACAGATACGCAGTATTTT
NA,NA,TRBJ1-2,TRBV20-1,CSASGEHYGYTF,TGCAGTGCTAGTGGGGAGCACTATGGCTACACCTTC
TRBD2,NA,TRBJ2-1,TRBV20-1,CSAPPVAGGRGEQFF,TGCAGTGCACCCCCGGTTGCGGGGGGGCGAGGTGAGCAGTTCTTC
NA,NA,TRBJ2-6,TRBV6-5,CASSYLPGANVLTF,TGTGCCAGCAGTTATCTACCTGGGGCCAACGTCCTGACTTTC